This T cell receptor (beta chain) was found in a study of identical twins. The CDR3 is made up of 15 amino acids. V was pared by 9 bases and J by 2 bases, with 17 bases between. Germline loops: CDR1 MNHNY, CDR2 SVGAGI (reference sequence). TCRdb recomputed calls from the 5' RACE reads with MiXCR, one row per CDR3 protein. The table records roughly 1.6 million distinct CDR3 sequences, under 35% of them present only once. This clonotype was recorded a few times. This TCR came from a newborn girl in good health. The source material was cord blood. The chain joins TRBV6-6 to TRBJ2-1; D could derive from TRBD1 or TRBD2 (6 bases each). The CDR3 here is CASVPLGGTYNEQFF. The CDR3 nucleotides read TGTGCCAGTGTCCCTTTGGGGGGCACCTACAATGAGCAGTTCTTC.